The clone carrying this TCR beta chain appeared many times. As an off-target read in a library built for alpha chains, this beta chain has a frequency of little significance. The data were taken from a study of spatial heterogeneity in lung cancer. Stated time point: sample taken at primary tumor resection. Tumor, nontumor lung or frozen PBMC supplied whole RNA that was sequenced unsorted. The CDR3 contains 10 residues. Germline assignment: CDR1 GTSNPN and CDR2 SVGIG (reference sequence). V lost 5 bases to trimming and J lost 14 bases, with 10 bases between them. Unique molecular identifiers, one per molecule, were present on every TCR cDNA molecule. MiXCR was run by TCRdb on the 5' RACE reads, yielding one entry per CDR3 protein. Among around 10,000 distinct CDR3 sequences, roughly 3.7% were seen once, and the ten largest hold about 7.6%.

The J gene is TRBJ1-6, the V gene TRBV30; D is uncertain. The sample in question was normal lung tissue next to the tumor, obtained at surgery. The TCR comes from a male donor with early-stage non-small cell lung cancer. The CDR3 loop is CAWHKDTLHF. CDR3 DNA sequence: TGTGCCTGGCACAAAGACACCCTCCACTTT.